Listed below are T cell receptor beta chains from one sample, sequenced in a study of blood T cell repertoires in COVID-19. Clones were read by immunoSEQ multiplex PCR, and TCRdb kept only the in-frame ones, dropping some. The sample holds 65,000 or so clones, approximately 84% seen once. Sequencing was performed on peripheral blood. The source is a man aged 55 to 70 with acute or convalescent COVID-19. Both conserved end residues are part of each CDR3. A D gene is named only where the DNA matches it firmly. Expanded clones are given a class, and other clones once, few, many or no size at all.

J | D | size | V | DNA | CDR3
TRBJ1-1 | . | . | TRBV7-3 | TGTGCCAGCAGCTTACTAGGTAACACTGAAGCTTTCTTT | CASSLLGNTEAFF
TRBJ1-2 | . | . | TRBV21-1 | TGTGCCAGCGCCCATCGGGGGGGAGCTCAGGGCTACACCTTC | CASAHRGGAQGYTF
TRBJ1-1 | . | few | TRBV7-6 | TGTGCCAGCAGCCCCCAGGGGTGGGCTGAAGCTTTCTTT | CASSPQGWAEAFF
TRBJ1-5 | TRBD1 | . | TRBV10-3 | TGTGCCATCAGTCCAGGGGGCGCGGGTCAGCCCCAGCATTTT | CAISPGGAGQPQHF
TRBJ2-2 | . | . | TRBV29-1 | TGCAGCGTTGGACACCTCAACAACGGGGAGCTGTTTTTT | CSVGHLNNGELFF
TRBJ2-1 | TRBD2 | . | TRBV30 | TGTGCCTGCGGGGGGTACAATGAGCAGTTCTTC | CACGGYNEQFF
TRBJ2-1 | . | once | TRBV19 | TGTGCCAGTAACCGCCAAGGGGGAACCAATGAGCAGTTCTTC | CASNRQGGTNEQFF
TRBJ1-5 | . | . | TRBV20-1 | TGCAGTGCTAGTTCCAGGGGAGTATACCAGCCCCAGCATTTT | CSASSRGVYQPQHF
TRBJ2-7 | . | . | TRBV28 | TGTGCCAGCAGTTTTAGCCGTTCCTACGAGCAGTACTTC | CASSFSRSYEQYF
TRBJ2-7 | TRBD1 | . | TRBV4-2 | TGTGCCAGCAGCCAAGATTGGGACAGCCGTACCTACGAGCAGTACTTC | CASSQDWDSRTYEQYF
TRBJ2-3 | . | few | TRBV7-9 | TGTGCCAGCAGCTTATCCGGGGGACTTGGGGATACGCAGTATTTT | CASSLSGGLGDTQYF
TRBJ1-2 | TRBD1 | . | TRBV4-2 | TGTGCCAGCAGCCAAGCGCCGACAGGGCACTATGGCTACACCTTC | CASSQAPTGHYGYTF
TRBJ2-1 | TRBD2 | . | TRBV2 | TGTGCCAGCAGTGAGGGGACTAGGAGCTTCTTC | CASSEGTRSFF
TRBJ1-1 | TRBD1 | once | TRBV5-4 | TGTGCCAGCAGCTCCCGGACAGGGGAGAAAACTGAAGCTTTCTTT | CASSSRTGEKTEAFF
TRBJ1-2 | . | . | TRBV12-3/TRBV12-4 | TGTGCCAGCAGCCGGCGGAGTAACTATGGCTACACCTTC | CASSRRSNYGYTF
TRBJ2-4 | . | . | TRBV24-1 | TGTGCCACCAGTGCAGGGTTGCCCAACATTCAGTACTTC | CATSAGLPNIQYF
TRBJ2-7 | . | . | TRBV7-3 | TGTGCCAGCAGCTACAATCAGGGAGGCGAGCAGTACTTC | CASSYNQGGEQYF
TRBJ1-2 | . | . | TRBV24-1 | TGTGCCACCAGTGGGACCCACAGCGAGGGCTATGGCTACACCTTC | CATSGTHSEGYGYTF
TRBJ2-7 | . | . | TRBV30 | TGTGCCTGGAGTGTACCTGCAGGGCCCAGCCGGGGGGAGCAGTACTTC | CAWSVPAGPSRGEQYF
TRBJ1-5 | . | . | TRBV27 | TGTGCCAGCAGTTCGGGGGGCCTTATCAGTCCCCAGCATTTT | CASSSGGLISPQHF
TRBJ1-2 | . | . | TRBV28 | TGTGCCAGCAGTTCCCAGGGCTATGGCTACACCTTC | CASSSQGYGYTF
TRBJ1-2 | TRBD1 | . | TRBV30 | TGTGCCTTAGACAGGGGATATGGCTACACCTTC | CALDRGYGYTF
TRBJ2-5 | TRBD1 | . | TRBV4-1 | TGCGCCAGCAGCCAAGAACGAGGTTCCAGGGGGTTGGAGACCCAGTACTTC | CASSQERGSRGLETQYF
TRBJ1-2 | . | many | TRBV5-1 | TGCGCCAGCAGCGCCTCCGGGGGGGACTATGGCTACACCTTC | CASSASGGDYGYTF
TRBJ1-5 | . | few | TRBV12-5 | TGTGCTAGTCGTGGGGCGGCAGAACGCAATCAGCCCCAGCATTTT | CASRGAAERNQPQHF
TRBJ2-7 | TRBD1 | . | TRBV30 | TGTGCCTGGAGCGCCGGGACAGGGGTGAACGAGCAGTACTTC | CAWSAGTGVNEQYF
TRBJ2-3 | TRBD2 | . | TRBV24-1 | TGTGCCACCAGTGATTTCGGGGGGGCGCGCGGTACGCAGTATTTT | CATSDFGGARGTQYF
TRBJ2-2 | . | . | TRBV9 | TGTGCCAGCAGCGCCAACGTAGCGGCCGGGGAGCTGTTTTTT | CASSANVAAGELFF
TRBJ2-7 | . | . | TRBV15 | TGTGCCACCAGCCTCAGCGGGTGGGCGGGGGCTTCCTACGAGCAGTACTTC | CATSLSGWAGASYEQYF
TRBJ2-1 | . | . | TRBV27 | TGTGCCAGCAGTTTAGACGGGGTAGAACCCAATGAGCAGTTCTTC | CASSLDGVEPNEQFF
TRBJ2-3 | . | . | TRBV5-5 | TGTGCCAGCAGCTTATGGACAAGCACAGATACGCAGTATTTT | CASSLWTSTDTQYF
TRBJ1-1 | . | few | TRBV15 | TGTGCCACCAGCAACCACGCTTCAGGCCCTGAAGCTTTCTTT | CATSNHASGPEAFF
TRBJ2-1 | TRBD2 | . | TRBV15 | TGTGCCACCAGCGGTGATAGCGGGGGATACAATGAGCAGTTCTTC | CATSGDSGGYNEQFF
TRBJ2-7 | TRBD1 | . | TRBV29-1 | TGCAGCGTCCTCCGCGGGACAGGGCTCTACGAGCAGTACTTC | CSVLRGTGLYEQYF
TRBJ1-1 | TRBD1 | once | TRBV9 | TGTGCCAGCAGCCCTACAGGGGGCGAGACTGAAGCTTTCTTT | CASSPTGGETEAFF
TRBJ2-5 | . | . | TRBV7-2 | TGTGCCAGCACCCGCCGGGTGGAGACCCAGTACTTC | CASTRRVETQYF
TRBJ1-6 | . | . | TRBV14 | TGTGCCAGCAGCCACGGTGCTTGGGGAGGTTCACCCCTCCACTTT | CASSHGAWGGSPLHF